What follows describes a single T cell receptor beta chain. This specimen comes from a study of T cell changes during pregnancy in multiple sclerosis. In germline, CDR1 is SGHNT, CDR2 YYREEE (reference sequence). Losses at the gene ends were 0 bases for V and 7 bases for J; bases not matched to a gene: 7. This CDR3 has 15 residues. The repertoire was sequenced with immunoSEQ multiplex PCR; TCRdb's copy has only in-frame clones and lacks some. The sample has 50,000 to 70,000 clones, 90% to 95% seen once; the top ten hold 1% to 1.5%. Source: peripheral blood, taken after pregnancy. The chain has TRBV5-4 and TRBJ2-5; 9 nucleotides line up with TRBD2. This sequence was found in a female donor in good health, enrolled as a control in a pregnancy study. The CDR3 here is CASSLVGLADGTQYF. The CDR3, as DNA: TGTGCCAGCAGCTTGGTGGGACTAGCTGATGGGACCCAGTACTTC.